This T cell receptor beta chain came from a study of T cells after yellow fever vaccination. Study results and caveats: Overall, a small share of clonotypes was seen in both CD4 and CD8 compartments. After the booster, over 95% of CD4 and more than 75% of CD8 primary-response clones were re-detected.

This clonotype was seen more than once but under ten times. Its specificity is not known. One entry per CDR3 protein, called by TCRdb with MiXCR from the 5' RACE reads. The sample has 200,000 to 250,000 distinct CDR3 sequences; about 7% are singletons. Germline V CDR1 and CDR2: SGHKS, YYEKEE (reference sequence). V was cut by 5 bases and J by 5 bases, with 19 bases left in between. The CDR3 contains 15 residues. The clonotype originates from a man younger than 45 who received the YFV17D yellow fever vaccine. The genes are TRBV5-5 and TRBJ1-2; D is possibly TRBD1 (5 bases). The sample consisted of CD4+ T cells sorted from PBMCs, taken 15 days after the yellow fever booster vaccination. CDR3 residues: CASSRQGPGGYGYTF. The CDR3 bases are TGTGCCAGCAGTAGGCAGGGTCCAGGCGGTTATGGCTACACCTTC.